The 22 T cell receptor beta chains in this list originate from one sample, sequenced in a study of beta chain features in type 1 diabetes. Expressed TCRB transcripts were sequenced, since all the RNA that had been isolated was reverse transcribed. TCRdb's copy holds only in-frame clones and misses some; the assay was immunoSEQ multiplex PCR. The sample includes 200,000 to 300,000 clones, 9.5% to 13% seen only once; the top ten take about 0.018%. Broader study findings: The study found moderately but significantly shorter TCRB CDR3s in all four CD4+ subsets of Type 1 diabetes patients.

Their cognate antigens are unknown. What was sequenced was naive CD4+ T cells from blood. Receptors were obtained from a young man with type 1 diabetes.

V is TRBV4-2 and J is TRBJ2-1; the match to TRBD1 covers 7 bases. CDR3 length equals 16 residues. The germline V gene encodes CDR1 LGHNA and CDR2 YNFKEQ. V lost 1 base and J lost 3; bases outside the gene matches: 6. The CDR3 sequence: CASSQGRDRLYNEQFF. The CDR3 coding sequence is TGTGCCAGCAGCCAAGGACGGGACAGACTCTACAATGAGCAGTTCTTC.

The chain uses TRBV5-1 and TRBJ1-5; a possible D gene is TRBD1 (5 bases). Per germline, CDR1 SGHRS and CDR2 YFSETQ. This CDR3 is built from 15 residues. Trimming shortened V by 4 bases and J by 4 bases, and 15 bases separated the two germline ends. The CDR3 loop is CASSQVPGGNQPQHF. CDR3 coding DNA: TGCGCCAGCAGCCAGGTGCCGGGGGGGAATCAGCCCCAGCATTTT.

This clone appeared a few times. The chain employs TRBV5-6 and TRBJ2-1; TRBD1 is a possible D gene (6 bases). Germline CDR1 SGHDT, CDR2 YYEEEE. V was cut by 7 bases and J by 6 bases, with 17 bases left in between. The CDR3 is made up of 14 amino acids. CDR3 region: CASLGLRDTNEQFF. CDR3 DNA sequence: TGTGCCAGCTTGGGGCTCCGGGACACCAATGAGCAGTTCTTC. Looking up the rest from reference TRBV5-6 and TRBJ2-1 gives the full variable domain: DAGVTQSPTHLIKTRGQQVTLRCSPKSGHDTVSWYQQALGQGPQFIFQYYEEEERQRGNFPDRFSGHQFPNYSSELNVNALLLGDSALYLCASLGLRDTNEQFFGPGTRLTVL.

The rearrangement links TRBV2 to TRBJ2-1; unclear D gene. V was trimmed by 7 bases and J by 8 bases, leaving 6 bases between them. The CDR3 contains 10 residues. Germline CDR1 SNHLY, CDR2 FYNNEI. The CDR3 protein is CASNPDEQFF. CDR3 in DNA: TGTGCCAGCAATCCCGATGAGCAGTTCTTC.

The chain has TRBV6-6 and TRBJ2-3; TRBD2 agrees at 8 bases. The germline V gene has CDR1 MNHNY and CDR2 SVGAGI (reference sequence). CDR3 size: 15 residues. V dropped 10 bases and J dropped 1; count of bases not matched to a gene: 10. CDR3 amino acids: CATGPSGGGTDTQYF. In DNA form, the CDR3 reads TGTGCCACCGGCCCCTCGGGGGGGGGCACAGATACGCAGTATTTT.

The chain employs TRBV2 and TRBJ1-4; possibly TRBD1 for D (5 bases). Germline values: CDR1 SNHLY, CDR2 FYNNEI. CDR3 length: 15 amino acids. The V end lost 7 bases, the J end lost 7 bases, and 19 bases lay between the germline ends. The CDR3 reads CASTGRKQVREKLFF. As DNA, the CDR3 is TGTGCCAGCACGGGCCGCAAACAGGTCCGTGAAAAACTGTTTTTT.

The J gene is TRBJ2-5, the V gene TRBV5-1; the D is unclear. V lost 5 bases and J 6 bases, leaving 17 bases between the germline ends. The CDR3 contains 14 residues. Germline-derived CDR1 and CDR2 are SGHRS and YFSETQ. This CDR3 is CASRPRLETKTQYF. The CDR3 bases are TGCGCCAGCAGACCTCGACTCGAAACAAAGACCCAGTACTTC.

The chain uses TRBV7-2 and TRBJ2-7, with D maybe TRBD2 (6 bases). Trimming shortened V by 6 bases and J by 2 bases, and 14 bases separated the two germline ends. Germline lookup yields CDR1 SGHTA and CDR2 FQGNSA. The CDR3 totals 14 residues. CDR3 residues: CASRPGAGTYEQYF. The CDR3 bases are TGTGCCAGCAGACCTGGGGCGGGGACCTACGAGCAGTACTTC. The complete variable domain, with remaining parts taken from reference TRBV7-2 and TRBJ2-7, reads GAGVSQSPSNKVTEKGKDVELRCDPISGHTALYWYRQSLGQGLEFLIYFQGNSAPDKSGLPSDRFSAERTGGSVSTLTIQRTQQEDSAVYLCASRPGAGTYEQYFGPGTRLTVT.

There are a few counts of this clone. The V and J genes are TRBV19 and TRBJ2-7; weak D call: TRBD1 (6 bases). Germline values: CDR1 LNHDA, CDR2 SQIVND (reference sequence). There are 16 residues in the CDR3. For the CDR3, the DNA is TGTCTGAGGGCAGGGGCCTTACCGTTTGTCGCCTACGAGCAGTACTTC. Its translation is CLRAGALPFVAYEQYF.

The genes are TRBV5-1 and TRBJ2-1, with D possibly matching TRBD2 (7 bases). The CDR3 totals 14 residues. In germline, CDR1 is SGHRS, CDR2 YFSETQ. The V end lost 4 bases, the J end lost 4 bases, and 12 bases lay between the germline ends. This CDR3 reads CASSPQGGYNEQFF. The CDR3 DNA is TGCGCCAGCAGCCCACAGGGAGGGTACAATGAGCAGTTCTTC.

The sample holds a few counts of this clone. The rearrangement uses TRBV5-1 and TRBJ1-2; possibly TRBD1 for D (6 bases). The CDR3 loop spans 14 amino acids. CDR1 is SGHRS and CDR2 is YFSETQ in the germline V gene. V lost 6 bases, J lost 4 bases, and 16 bases lay in between. The CDR3 DNA reads TGCGCCAGCACCTCATCGGACAGCCCCTATGGCTACACCTTC. It is translated as CASTSSDSPYGYTF.

This chain joins TRBV7-2 and TRBJ2-7, with 8 positions matching TRBD2. The CDR3 consists of 14 residues. V lost 5 bases and J lost 2; bases outside the gene matches: 5. CDR1 is SGHTA and CDR2 is FQGNSA in the germline V gene. The chain's CDR3 is CASSQAGLAYEQYF. CDR3 nucleotides: TGTGCCAGCAGCCAAGCGGGACTAGCCTACGAGCAGTACTTC.

This clone was seen a handful of times. This rearrangement joins TRBV30 to TRBJ2-2; D unclear. CDR3 length: 15 amino acids. In germline, CDR1 is GTSNPN, CDR2 SVGIG (reference sequence). V shed 5 bases and J shed 4 bases, with 17 bases lying between them. CDR3 coding DNA: TGTGCCTGGTCTCCCGGCAGGATGTCCACCGGGGAGCTGTTTTTT. Translating gives CAWSPGRMSTGELFF.

This clone has a single count. This chain connects TRBV9 to TRBJ2-1; 12 nucleotides align to TRBD2. J lost 7 bases, V lost 4 bases, and 6 bases had no gene match. The CDR3 covers 15 residues. Germline loops: CDR1 SGDLS, CDR2 YYNGEE. The CDR3 reads CASSSRLAGANEQFF. CDR3 nucleotides: TGTGCCAGCAGCTCGCGACTAGCGGGGGCGAATGAGCAGTTCTTC.

In the case of this clone: Within the sample, other DNA sequences also encode this same CDR3. The chain links TRBV28 to TRBJ1-5; D gene ambiguous. Trimming stripped 9 bases from V and 4 bases from J, with 7 bases between. The germline CDR1 and CDR2 sequences are MDHEN and SYDVKM. CDR3 length: 11 residues. The CDR3 DNA reads TGTGCCAGTTCCGGGAATCAGCCCCAGCATTTT. As protein: CASSGNQPQHF.

The genes are TRBV18 and TRBJ2-1, with TRBD1 matching 7 bases. Germline V gives CDR1 KGHSH, CDR2 LQKENI. J was trimmed by 9 bases and V by 1 base; bases with no gene match: 6. CDR3 length: 14 amino acids. Here the CDR3 reads CASSPRDRNAEQFF. CDR3 coding DNA: TGTGCCAGCTCACCACGGGACAGAAATGCTGAGCAGTTCTTC.

The rearrangement uses TRBV7-3 and TRBJ2-3; D remains ambiguous. Looked up from germline, CDR1 is SGHTA and CDR2 is FQGTGA. V lost 5 bases and J lost 1, with 7 bases in between. The length of the CDR3 is 13 residues. The CDR3 region has the DNA TGTGCCAGCAGCAAAACGGGCACAGATACGCAGTATTTT. This sequence encodes CASSKTGTDTQYF.

The chain links TRBV14 to TRBJ2-7, with D possibly matching TRBD1 (5 bases). The CDR3 extends over 14 amino acids. Germline CDR1 SGHDN, CDR2 FVKESK. V gave up 4 bases and J gave up 0 bases, with 10 bases separating them. The CDR3 region has the DNA TGTGCCAGCAGCCCCAGGGCCAGCTCCTACGAGCAGTACTTC. Encoded protein: CASSPRASSYEQYF.

This clone was detected a few times. The chain uses TRBV5-1 and TRBJ2-1, with TRBD2 identical over 14 bases. The V gene end was trimmed by 2 bases and the J gene end by 0 bases; junction bases not matched to a gene: 10. This CDR3 region has 20 residues. Germline V lookup: CDR1 SGHRS, CDR2 YFSETQ. Here the CDR3 reads CASSFNTGTSGGRSYNEQFF. CDR3 DNA: TGCGCCAGCAGCTTTAACACCGGGACTAGCGGGGGCCGCTCCTACAATGAGCAGTTCTTC.

V usage is TRBV5-1 and J usage is TRBJ2-1; 8 nucleotides line up with TRBD1. Unmatched junction bases numbered 3, after V lost 2 bases and J lost 2 bases. Germline-derived CDR1 and CDR2 are SGHRS and YFSETQ. The CDR3 is 15 residues long. The CDR3 coding sequence is TGCGCCAGCAGCTTCAGGGGGCCGCCCTACAATGAGCAGTTCTTC. It yields the protein CASSFRGPPYNEQFF.

The chain recombines TRBV9 with TRBJ1-1; the D is unclear. In germline, CDR1 is SGDLS, CDR2 YYNGEE. The germline V and J ends were trimmed by 0 bases and 5 bases, with 8 bases remaining between them. The CDR3 has 13 residues. The CDR3 here is CASSVVAGTEAFF. The CDR3 DNA is TGTGCCAGCAGCGTAGTGGCAGGAACTGAAGCTTTCTTT.

This clone has a handful of counts. V is TRBV9 and J is TRBJ2-7; tentative D call: TRBD2 (5 bases). The CDR3 length is 14 residues. Germline V lookup: CDR1 SGDLS, CDR2 YYNGEE. Deletions cut 4 bases from V and 3 bases from J, with 14 bases between. CDR3 DNA: TGTGCCAGCAGCCCCACCGGACTGTACTACGAGCAGTACTTC. This sequence encodes CASSPTGLYYEQYF.